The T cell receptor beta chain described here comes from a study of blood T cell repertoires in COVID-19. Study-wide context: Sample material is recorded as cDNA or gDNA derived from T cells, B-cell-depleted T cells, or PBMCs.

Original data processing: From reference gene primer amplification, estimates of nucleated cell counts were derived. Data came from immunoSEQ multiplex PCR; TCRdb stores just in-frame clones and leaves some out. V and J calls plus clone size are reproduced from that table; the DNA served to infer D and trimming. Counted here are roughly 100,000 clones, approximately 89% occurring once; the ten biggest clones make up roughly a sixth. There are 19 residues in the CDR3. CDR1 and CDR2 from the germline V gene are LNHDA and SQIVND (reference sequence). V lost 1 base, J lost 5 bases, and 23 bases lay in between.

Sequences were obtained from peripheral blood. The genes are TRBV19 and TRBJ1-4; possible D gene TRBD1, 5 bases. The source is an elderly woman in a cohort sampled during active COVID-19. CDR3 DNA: TGTGCCAGTAGTATAGCCCCAGGGCGCCTACTATCGTCAAATGAAAAACTGTTTTTT. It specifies CASSIAPGRLLSSNEKLFF. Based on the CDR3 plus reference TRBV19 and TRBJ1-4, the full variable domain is DGGITQSPKYLFRKEGQNVTLSCEQNLNHDAMYWYRQDPGQGLRLIYYSQIVNDFQKGDIAEGYSVSREKKESFPLTVTSAQKNPTAFYLCASSIAPGRLLSSNEKLFFGSGTQLSVL.